Each of the 8 T cell receptor beta chains below was sequenced from the same sample in a study of control samples from healthy donors and cancer patients. Assay: immunoSEQ multiplex PCR; the TCRdb copy retains only in-frame clones and omits some. The sample contains 40,000 to 50,000 clones, approximately 82% of which appear only once. Sequencing input: blood. The receptors stem from a man in his 60s in good health.

V is TRBV29-1 and J is TRBJ2-1; 8 bases match TRBD1. The CDR3 has 14 amino acids. J gave up 7 bases and V 8 bases, and 13 bases lay outside the gene matches. In germline, CDR1 is SQVTM, CDR2 ANQGSEA. The CDR3 nucleotides read TGCAGCTCCCTCCTGAGGACAGGGTGGAATGAGCAGTTCTTC. It is translated as CSSLLRTGWNEQFF.

The J gene is TRBJ2-1, the V gene TRBV19; D might be TRBD1 or TRBD2, each matching 6 bases. Germline CDR1 LNHDA, CDR2 SQIVND (reference sequence). Trimming stripped 5 bases from V and 7 bases from J, with 18 bases between. This CDR3 is built from 15 residues. CDR3 coding DNA: TGTGCCAGTAGTCCAAACTATGGGGGGCGGAATGAGCAGTTCTTC. Its translation is CASSPNYGGRNEQFF.

This rearrangement joins TRBV28 to TRBJ1-1; D uncertain. Germline CDR1 MDHEN, CDR2 SYDVKM. This CDR3 has 15 residues. Trimming pared 5 bases from V and 9 bases from J, leaving 22 bases between. The CDR3 spells CASSTYSGRGTQAFF. In DNA form, the CDR3 reads TGTGCCAGCAGTACGTACTCAGGACGGGGAACTCAAGCTTTCTTT.

This clone was seen a handful of times. This chain connects TRBV23-1 to TRBJ2-7; D is unclear. TRBV23-1 is annotated as an ORF whose role is uncertain. The length of the CDR3 is 11 residues. Trimming removed 5 bases from V and 6 bases from J, with 8 bases in between. This CDR3 is CASSSPTEQYF. The CDR3 DNA reads TGCGCCAGCAGTTCCCCTACCGAGCAGTACTTC.

The chain is built from TRBV4-3 and TRBJ2-2; D is ambiguous. The CDR3 runs 14 residues. Germline loops: CDR1 LGHNA, CDR2 YSLEER. Trimming stripped 4 bases from V and 4 bases from J, with 10 bases between. The chain's CDR3 is CASSLDRLTGELFF. In DNA form, the CDR3 reads TGCGCCAGCAGCCTCGACCGTCTCACCGGGGAGCTGTTTTTT.

This clone was seen only a few times. V is TRBV4-2 and J is TRBJ1-2, with a weak D call TRBD1 (5 bases). The germline CDR1 and CDR2 sequences are LGHNA and YNFKEQ. V gave up 0 bases and J gave up 6 bases, with 11 bases separating them. The CDR3 is made up of 14 amino acids. CDR3 region: CASSQEAGRDGYTF. In nucleotides, the CDR3 is TGTGCCAGCAGCCAAGAGGCAGGGAGAGATGGCTACACCTTC.

The chain employs TRBV4-3 and TRBJ2-4; a weak D match, TRBD1 (5 bases). This CDR3 is built from 17 residues. Trimming pared 1 base from V and 2 bases from J, leaving 15 bases between. Germline assignment: CDR1 LGHNA and CDR2 YSLEER. CDR3 region: CASSQALQGRTKNIQYF. In DNA form, the CDR3 reads TGCGCCAGCAGCCAAGCCTTGCAGGGTAGGACCAAAAACATTCAGTACTTC.

The chain is built from TRBV4-1 and TRBJ2-1; 12 positions match TRBD1. The ends lost 4 bases at V and 0 bases at J; junction bases unmatched: 16. Germline CDR1 MGHRA, CDR2 YSYEKL. The length of the CDR3 is 21 residues. The CDR3: CASSPLGMRDRGRSSYNEQFF. The CDR3 DNA reads TGCGCCAGCAGCCCCTTAGGAATGAGGGACAGGGGGCGGTCCTCCTACAATGAGCAGTTCTTC.